The 23 T cell receptor beta chains below come from one sample, sequenced in a study of blood T cell repertoires in COVID-19. The data were produced by immunoSEQ multiplex PCR, yet TCRdb's version contains in-frame clones alone and is incomplete. Here the sample spans about 140,000 clones, about 82% being singletons. The sequenced sample consisted of peripheral blood. The receptors derive from a woman of 80 years or more with active or convalescent COVID-19.

J is TRBJ1-2 and V is TRBV5-4; 10 bases fit TRBD1. V trimming: 3 bases; J trimming: 7 bases; junction bases outside the gene matches: 9. This CDR3 region has 15 residues. Germline V gene lookup returns CDR1 SGHNT and CDR2 YYREEE (reference sequence). CDR3 sequence reads: CASSSPPDRGFGYTF. The DNA of the CDR3 is TGTGCCAGCAGCTCCCCCCCGGACAGGGGGTTTGGCTACACCTTC.

V usage is TRBV12-3 or TRBV12-4 and J usage is TRBJ2-7, with 7 bases that match TRBD1. J lost 3 bases, V lost 1 base, and 0 bases had no gene match. The CDR3 consists of 13 residues. The chain's CDR3 is CASSLGQGYEQYF. CDR3 coding DNA: TGTGCCAGCAGTTTAGGACAGGGCTACGAGCAGTACTTC.

This clone was counted a single time. The chain couples TRBV7-9 to TRBJ2-7, with TRBD1 matching 11 bases. V gave up 10 bases and J gave up 2 bases; unmatched junction bases: 7. The germline CDR1 and CDR2 sequences are SEHNR and FQNEAQ (reference sequence). This CDR3 has 14 residues. The CDR3 region is CATEPGQGAYEQYF. Here the CDR3 DNA reads TGTGCCACAGAACCGGGACAGGGGGCCTACGAGCAGTACTTC.

This chain uses TRBV7-9 with TRBJ1-1; the D gene is possibly TRBD1 (6 bases). The V and J ends lost 5 bases and 7 bases respectively, with 14 bases between them. The CDR3 covers 13 residues. Germline V gives CDR1 SEHNR, CDR2 FQNEAQ (reference sequence). The CDR3 DNA follows: TGTGCCAGCAGCCAGAGAAACAGGGATGAAGCTTTCTTT. Translated, it gives CASSQRNRDEAFF.

The rearrangement joins TRBV27 to TRBJ1-6, with TRBD1 matching 8 bases. Germline values: CDR1 MNHEY, CDR2 SMNVEV (reference sequence). This CDR3 is 16 amino acids long. The trim removed 5 bases at V and 6 bases at J, leaving 9 bases unmatched. The CDR3: CASSPWTGSPNSPLHF. The CDR3 DNA sequence: TGTGCCAGCAGTCCCTGGACAGGGAGCCCTAATTCACCCCTCCACTTT.

The chain links TRBV6-1 to TRBJ2-7, with 7 bases lining up with TRBD1. Germline loops: CDR1 MNHNS, CDR2 SASEGT. J was trimmed by 1 base and V by 2 bases; bases with no gene match: 5. The CDR3 extends over 15 amino acids. The CDR3 region is CASSERGQLSYEQYF. The CDR3 DNA reads TGTGCCAGCAGTGAAAGGGGACAGCTATCCTACGAGCAGTACTTC.

The chain couples TRBV12-3 or TRBV12-4 to TRBJ2-5; the D gene is possibly TRBD1 (6 bases). V shed 4 bases and J shed 5 bases, with 8 bases lying between them. The CDR3 totals 12 residues. The CDR3 is CASSWTAETQYF. The CDR3 nucleotides are TGTGCCAGCAGTTGGACAGCTGAGACCCAGTACTTC.

The genes are TRBV11-2 and TRBJ1-6; D uncertain. The CDR3 is made up of 16 amino acids. V was cut by 4 bases and J by 5 bases, with 15 bases left in between. CDR1 and CDR2 (germline): SGHAT, FQNNGV. The chain's CDR3 is CASSSTLTGNNSPLHF. The CDR3 DNA is TGTGCCAGCAGCTCTACTCTGACGGGAAATAATTCACCCCTCCACTTT. Together with reference TRBV11-2 and TRBJ1-6, the CDR3 gives the full variable domain: EAGVAQSPRYKIIEKRQSVAFWCNPISGHATLYWYQQILGQGPKLLIQFQNNGVVDDSQLPKDRFSAERLKGVDSTLKIQPAKLEDSAVYLCASSSTLTGNNSPLHFGNGTRLTVT.

Of note for this clone: Other DNA sequences of this sample code for an identical CDR3. V usage is TRBV6-5 and J usage is TRBJ1-5; D is unclear. This CDR3 has 12 residues. Per the germline V gene, CDR1 is MNHEY and CDR2 is SVGAGI. Trimming shortened V by 5 bases and J by 4 bases, and 6 bases separated the two germline ends. In DNA, the CDR3 is TGTGCCAGCAGTCAGTCAAATCAGCCCCAGCATTTT. Its protein product is CASSQSNQPQHF.

The rearrangement links TRBV6-2 or TRBV6-3 to TRBJ1-5; 10 bases line up with TRBD1. With V trimmed by 3 bases and J by 6 bases, 2 bases remained unmatched. Germline V gives CDR1 MNHEY, CDR2 SVGEGT. The CDR3 has 14 amino acids. CDR3 coding DNA: TGTGCCAGCAGTTATGGGACAGGGGTTCAGCCCCAGCATTTT. Encoded protein: CASSYGTGVQPQHF.

This clone was observed a few times. V usage is TRBV7-3 and J usage is TRBJ2-2; 8 bases agree with TRBD1. The V segment lost 2 bases and the J segment 6 bases; nucleotides outside the gene matches: 5. Germline lookup yields CDR1 SGHTA and CDR2 FQGTGA. CDR3 length: 15 residues. CDR3 amino acids: CASSLGDRPAGELFF. DNA of the CDR3: TGTGCCAGCAGCTTAGGGGACAGGCCGGCCGGGGAGCTGTTTTTT.

The chain uses TRBV6-5 and TRBJ1-1; possibly TRBD1 for D (6 bases). Germline V gene sequence: CDR1 MNHEY, CDR2 SVGAGI. V lost 5 bases to trimming and J lost 7 bases, with 17 bases between them. This CDR3 comprises 14 residues. The CDR3 sequence is CASSLLGQGYEAFF. In nucleotides, the CDR3 is TGTGCCAGCAGTCTCTTAGGGCAGGGGTATGAAGCTTTCTTT.

The chain combines TRBV28 with TRBJ1-6, with TRBD1 as a possible D gene (5 bases). Germline CDR1 MDHEN, CDR2 SYDVKM. V was pared by 7 bases and J by 7 bases, with 11 bases between. The CDR3 runs to 13 residues. The CDR3 DNA follows: TGTGCCAGCAAACCCCGACAGAATTCACCCCTCCACTTT. It encodes CASKPRQNSPLHF. Together with reference TRBV28 and TRBJ1-6, the CDR3 gives the full variable domain: DVKVTQSSRYLVKRTGEKVFLECVQDMDHENMFWYRQDPGLGLRLIYFSYDVKMKEKGDIPEGYSVSREKKERFSLILESASTNQTSMYLCASKPRQNSPLHFGNGTRLTVT.

CDR3 protein: CASSTGIEYEQYF. The DNA of the CDR3 is TGTGCCAGCTCAACCGGGATTGAATACGAGCAGTACTTC. This sequence joins TRBV18 and TRBJ2-7, with TRBD2 as a possible D gene (5 bases). CDR3 size: 13 residues. Germline CDR1 is KGHSH and CDR2 is LQKENI. V was pared by 5 bases and J by 4 bases, with 12 bases between.

The chain carries TRBV19 and TRBJ1-3, with D tentatively TRBD1 (5 bases). The V gene lost 5 bases and the J gene lost 3 bases, with 14 bases spanning the gap. The length of the CDR3 is 15 residues. Germline V CDR1 and CDR2: LNHDA, SQIVND (reference sequence). The CDR3 loop reads CASSRGGQGGNTIYF. CDR3 coding DNA: TGTGCCAGTAGTCGCGGGGGTCAAGGTGGAAACACCATATATTTT.

In its sample, this clone was seen once. This chain joins TRBV11-2 and TRBJ1-4; 8 bases are shared with TRBD1. CDR3 length: 15 residues. The V segment lost 3 bases and the J segment 2 bases; nucleotides outside the gene matches: 2. The germline CDR1 and CDR2 sequences are SGHAT and FQNNGV. The CDR3 here is CASSFDRGTNEKLFF. CDR3 sequence (DNA): TGTGCCAGCAGCTTCGACAGGGGTACTAATGAAAAACTGTTTTTT.

The gene calls are TRBV28 and TRBJ1-1; D is ambiguous. The germline V gene has CDR1 MDHEN and CDR2 SYDVKM. The germline V and J ends were trimmed by 4 bases and 6 bases, with 6 bases remaining between them. The CDR3 length is 11 residues. The CDR3, as DNA: TGTGCCAGCAGTTCCCGGGCTGAAGCTTTCTTT. As protein: CASSSRAEAFF.

The chain joins TRBV15 to TRBJ2-7, with 10 bases matching TRBD2. V gave up 3 bases and J gave up 2 bases; unmatched junction bases: 4. Looked up from germline, CDR1 is LNHNV and CDR2 is YYDKDF (reference sequence). The CDR3 is 15 amino acids. CDR3 in DNA: TGTGCCACCAGCAGCGGGACTAGCGTTACCTACGAGCAGTACTTC. Protein sequence: CATSSGTSVTYEQYF.

This clone has a handful of counts. V is TRBV19 and J is TRBJ1-1; no firm D call. The CDR3 length is 13 residues. V lost 7 bases and J 0 bases, leaving 9 bases between the germline ends. The germline V gene encodes CDR1 LNHDA and CDR2 SQIVND (reference sequence). CDR3 coding DNA: TGTGCCAGTACCTACGCGGTGAACACTGAAGCTTTCTTT. The encoded protein is CASTYAVNTEAFF.

The chain uses TRBV2 and TRBJ2-3; 8 bases agree with TRBD2. The CDR3 has 15 residues. V lost 6 bases to trimming and J lost 4 bases; unmatched junction nucleotides: 9. Per germline, CDR1 SNHLY and CDR2 FYNNEI. The CDR3 DNA follows: TGTGCCAGCAGGACACGGGGGGGCGTGGCAGATACGCAGTATTTT. Translation gives CASRTRGGVADTQYF.

The V call is TRBV6-4, the J call TRBJ2-3; 16 bases are shared with TRBD2. The germline CDR1 and CDR2 sequences are MRHNA and SNTAGT. The CDR3 runs to 16 residues. Trimming took 4 bases from V and 4 from J; bases not matched to a gene: 2. The CDR3 DNA reads TGTGCCAGCAGTGGAGGGACTAGCGGGGGGGCAGATACGCAGTATTTT. It specifies CASSGGTSGGADTQYF.

The rearrangement joins TRBV12-3 or TRBV12-4 to TRBJ2-7; weak D call: TRBD1 (5 bases). CDR3 size: 13 residues. V gave up 8 bases and J gave up 5 bases, with 16 bases separating them. The CDR3 is CASALVRAHEQYF. CDR3 bases: TGTGCCAGCGCGTTAGTCAGGGCCCACGAGCAGTACTTC.

This clone was counted a single time. The rearrangement uses TRBV19 and TRBJ1-2, with a weak D call TRBD1 (6 bases). This CDR3 region has 15 residues. Trimming removed 3 bases at V and 3 bases at J, with 14 bases between. Germline V gene sequence: CDR1 LNHDA, CDR2 SQIVND (reference sequence). CDR3 sequence (DNA): TGTGCCAGTAGTATGTCGGCTGGACAGCACTATGGCTACACCTTC. Residues: CASSMSAGQHYGYTF.